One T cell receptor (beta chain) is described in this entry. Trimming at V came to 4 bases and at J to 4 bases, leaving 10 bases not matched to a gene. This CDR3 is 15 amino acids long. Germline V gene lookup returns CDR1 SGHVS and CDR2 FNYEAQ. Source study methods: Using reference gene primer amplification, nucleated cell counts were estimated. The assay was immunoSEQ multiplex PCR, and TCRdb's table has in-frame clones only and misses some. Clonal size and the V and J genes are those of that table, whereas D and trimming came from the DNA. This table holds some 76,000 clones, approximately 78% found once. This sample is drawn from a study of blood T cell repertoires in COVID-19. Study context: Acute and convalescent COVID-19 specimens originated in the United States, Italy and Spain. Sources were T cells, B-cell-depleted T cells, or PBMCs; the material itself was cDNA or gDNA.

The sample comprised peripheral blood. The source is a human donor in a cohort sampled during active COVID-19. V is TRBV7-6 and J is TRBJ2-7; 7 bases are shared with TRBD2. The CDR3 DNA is TGTGCCAGCAGCTCTGGCGGGGGAGACAGTTACGAGCAGTACTTC. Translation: CASSSGGGDSYEQYF.